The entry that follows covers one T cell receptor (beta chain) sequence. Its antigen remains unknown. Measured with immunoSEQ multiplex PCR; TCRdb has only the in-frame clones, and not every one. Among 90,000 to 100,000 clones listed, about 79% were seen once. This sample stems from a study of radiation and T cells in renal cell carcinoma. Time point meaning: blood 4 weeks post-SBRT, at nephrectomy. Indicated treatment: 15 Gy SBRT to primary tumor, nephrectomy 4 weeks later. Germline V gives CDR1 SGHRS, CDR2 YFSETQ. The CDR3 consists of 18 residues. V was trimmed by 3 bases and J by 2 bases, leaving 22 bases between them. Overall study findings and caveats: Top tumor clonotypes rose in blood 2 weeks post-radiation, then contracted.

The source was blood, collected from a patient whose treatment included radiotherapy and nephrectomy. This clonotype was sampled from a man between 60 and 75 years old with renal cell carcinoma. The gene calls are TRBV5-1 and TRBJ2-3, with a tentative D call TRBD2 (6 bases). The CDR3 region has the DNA TGCGCCAGCAGCTCGGGACTGGTATGGGGTGGCCTCACAGATACGCAGTATTTT. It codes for CASSSGLVWGGLTDTQYF.